These T cell receptor beta chains were read from a single sample in a study of blood T cell repertoires in COVID-19. TCRdb's copy holds only in-frame clones and misses some; the assay was immunoSEQ multiplex PCR. Among roughly 450,000 clones listed, about nine tenths were seen once. The sequenced sample consisted of PBMCs or T cells enriched from blood (not recorded which). Receptors originate from a man aged 18 to 29 who had recovered from COVID-19. Each CDR3 is given with its conserved first and last residue. The order of the fields is CDR3 DNA, CDR3 protein, J gene, clone size, D gene, V gene. A D gene is named only where the DNA matches it firmly. Clone sizes are given selectively: once, few, many, or a class where the clone is expanded.

TGTGCCAGCAACCGACCGGTAGGGACAGGGGCGTTCGAAGCTTTCTTT,CASNRPVGTGAFEAFF,TRBJ1-1,-,TRBD1,TRBV11-2
TGTGCCAGCAGCCAAGAAGGGGTTGGCTCCTACAATGAGCAGTTCTTC,CASSQEGVGSYNEQFF,TRBJ2-1,-,-,TRBV4-2
TGTGCCAGCAGCTCCCCGGGACAGGGCCTACCAGATACGCAGTATTTT,CASSSPGQGLPDTQYF,TRBJ2-3,once,-,TRBV21-1
TGTGCCTGGAGTGGACAGCGCTCTGGAAACACCATATATTTT,CAWSGQRSGNTIYF,TRBJ1-3,-,-,TRBV30
TGTGCCAGCAGGACACTACTAGCGGGCGGATACAATGAGCAGTTCTTC,CASRTLLAGGYNEQFF,TRBJ2-1,-,TRBD2,TRBV28
TGTGCCACCATTCCCCCAGGGGGCGACTACGAGCAGTACTTC,CATIPPGGDYEQYF,TRBJ2-7,-,TRBD1,TRBV24-1
TGTGCCAGCAGTTTGGGTCTAGCGGGAGACGGCCGTATAGGAGATACGCAGTATTTT,CASSLGLAGDGRIGDTQYF,TRBJ2-3,few,TRBD2,TRBV28
TGTGCCAGCAGCACGAAGACAGGGGGGAACACTGAAGCTTTCTTT,CASSTKTGGNTEAFF,TRBJ1-1,-,TRBD1,TRBV5-4
TGTGCCAGCAGCTTAGGTCCCCAAGAGTCCGGGGAGCTGTTTTTT,CASSLGPQESGELFF,TRBJ2-2,-,-,TRBV7-3
TGTGCCAGCAGCCAAGGTCCGGGGAACTATGGCTACACCTTC,CASSQGPGNYGYTF,TRBJ1-2,-,-,TRBV14
TGTGCCAGCAGCGGACCGACAGGGGGCACTGAAGCTTTCTTT,CASSGPTGGTEAFF,TRBJ1-1,-,TRBD1,TRBV9
TGTGCCTGGAGCCAGGGAACTGGAAACACCATATATTTT,CAWSQGTGNTIYF,TRBJ1-3,-,-,TRBV30
TGTGCCAGCAGCGCGACGCGAACAGGGGACTATGGCTACACCTTC,CASSATRTGDYGYTF,TRBJ1-2,-,TRBD1,TRBV9
TGCAGCGTCGGGAACACTGAAGCTTTCTTT,CSVGNTEAFF,TRBJ1-1,-,-,TRBV29-1
TGTGCCTGGAGCGGTCGGGGGGATTCACCCCTCCACTTT,CAWSGRGDSPLHF,TRBJ1-6,-,-,TRBV30
TGCAGTGCTAGTGATGTAGAAATCGGACAGGGGGTCTATCAGCCCCAGCATTTT,CSASDVEIGQGVYQPQHF,TRBJ1-5,-,TRBD1,TRBV20-1
TGTGCCAGCAGCCAAATTACTAGCGGGAGGGCAGATACGCAGTATTTT,CASSQITSGRADTQYF,TRBJ2-3,-,TRBD2,TRBV3-1/TRBV3-2
TGTGCCAGCACGAGGGACTCCTACAATGAGCAGTTCTTC,CASTRDSYNEQFF,TRBJ2-1,-,-,TRBV2
TGTGCCAGCAGCGATTTCTATTCAGGGGTCGCTTTCTTT,CASSDFYSGVAFF,TRBJ1-1,-,-,TRBV9
TGTGCCTGGGGACAGAACTACGAGCAGTACTTC,CAWGQNYEQYF,TRBJ2-7,few,-,TRBV30
TGTGCCAGCAGTGGACTAGCGGGAGGAAGTCAGTACTTC,CASSGLAGGSQYF,TRBJ2-7,-,TRBD2,TRBV28
TGTGCCAGTAGGCTGACGGGACACACGAACACTGAAGCTTTCTTT,CASRLTGHTNTEAFF,TRBJ1-1,-,-,TRBV19
TGTGCCAGCAGCTTAGTTGGACTCAACTCGGAGACCCAGTACTTC,CASSLVGLNSETQYF,TRBJ2-5,-,-,TRBV11-2
TGTGCCAGCAGCTTAACGACAGGATCGAGTGAGCAGTTCTTC,CASSLTTGSSEQFF,TRBJ2-1,-,-,TRBV7-3
TGTGCCAGCAACCCGCCCGGCGGGTCAAGTAATGAAAAACTGTTTTTT,CASNPPGGSSNEKLFF,TRBJ1-4,-,-,TRBV28
TGTGCCAGCAGCCATGGAGGTGAGCAGTTCTTC,CASSHGGEQFF,TRBJ2-1,-,-,TRBV3-1/TRBV3-2
TGTGCCAGCAGCCTGTTATCCTACGAGCAGTACTTC,CASSLLSYEQYF,TRBJ2-7,-,-,TRBV5-8
TGTGCCAGCAGTTATTCGGGGGGCTCGAACACTGAAGCTTTCTTT,CASSYSGGSNTEAFF,TRBJ1-1,-,-,TRBV6-5
TGTGCCAGCAGCCCGGGACACCGCACTGAAGCTTTCTTT,CASSPGHRTEAFF,TRBJ1-1,-,-,TRBV3-1/TRBV3-2
TGTGCCAGCAGCCCCGGACAGGGGGAGACTGAAGCTTTCTTT,CASSPGQGETEAFF,TRBJ1-1,-,TRBD1,TRBV27
TGTGCCAGCAGCTTGCCCCCTAGCGGGACCGGGGAGCTGTTTTTT,CASSLPPSGTGELFF,TRBJ2-2,-,TRBD2,TRBV5-4
TGTGCCAGTAGTATACGGGGGACCCTTCTGAGCAATCAGCCCCAGCATTTT,CASSIRGTLLSNQPQHF,TRBJ1-5,-,-,TRBV19
TGTGCCAGCAGCAAGGGGACGGACAGGGATAATGAAAAACTGTTTTTT,CASSKGTDRDNEKLFF,TRBJ1-4,-,TRBD1,TRBV7-9
TGCGCCAGCAGCGGCGGAGGGGGCAGCTCTGGAAACACCATATATTTT,CASSGGGGSSGNTIYF,TRBJ1-3,-,TRBD1,TRBV5-1
TGTGCCAGCAGCCAAGATAGGACTAGCGGGAGAATAAAGGAGACCCAGTACTTC,CASSQDRTSGRIKETQYF,TRBJ2-5,-,TRBD2,TRBV3-1/TRBV3-2
TGTGCCAGCAGCTTAGTGACTAGCGGGAACGAGCAGTACTTC,CASSLVTSGNEQYF,TRBJ2-7,-,TRBD2,TRBV7-2
TGCGCCAGCAGCTTGGCCTGGCAGGGGGACACTGAAGCTTTCTTT,CASSLAWQGDTEAFF,TRBJ1-1,-,TRBD1,TRBV5-1